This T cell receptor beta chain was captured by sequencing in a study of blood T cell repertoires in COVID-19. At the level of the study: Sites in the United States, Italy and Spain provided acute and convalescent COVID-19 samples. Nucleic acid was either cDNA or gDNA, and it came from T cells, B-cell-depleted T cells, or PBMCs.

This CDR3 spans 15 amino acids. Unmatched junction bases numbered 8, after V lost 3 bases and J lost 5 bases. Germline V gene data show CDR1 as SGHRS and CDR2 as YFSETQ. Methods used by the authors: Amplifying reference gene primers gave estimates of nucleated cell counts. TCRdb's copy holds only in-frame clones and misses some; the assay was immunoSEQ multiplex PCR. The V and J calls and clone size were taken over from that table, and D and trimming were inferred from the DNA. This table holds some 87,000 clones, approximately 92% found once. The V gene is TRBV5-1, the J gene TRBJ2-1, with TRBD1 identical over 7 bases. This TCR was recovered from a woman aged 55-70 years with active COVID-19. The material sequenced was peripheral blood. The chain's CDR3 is CASSYDRDGNNEQFF. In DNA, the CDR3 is TGCGCCAGCAGCTACGACAGGGATGGAAACAATGAGCAGTTCTTC.